This T cell receptor beta chain was sequenced for a study of cytomegalovirus exposure and HLA in healthy donors. On this clone: Its matching antigen is unknown.

Study-wide results and limits: In a later analysis, V- and J-gene trimming of beta chains associated with a DCLRE1C missense variant, replicated independently. Presence/absence analyses treated sequencing depth as roughly uniform across donors.

PCR employed 60 Vbeta and 13 Jbeta primers. Assay: immunoSEQ multiplex PCR; the TCRdb copy retains only in-frame clones and omits some. The sample gives 100,000 to 150,000 clones, 60% to 85% of which show up once; around 1.8% is in the top ten. Everyone who donated was a healthy bone marrow donor. The V and J ends lost 1 base and 7 bases respectively, with 19 bases between them. The V gene's germline CDR1 is SGHVS and CDR2 FNYEAQ. The CDR3 contains 17 residues. The source material was PBMCs. This receptor was obtained from a woman in her thirties or forties in good health and CMV-seronegative. The chain recombines TRBV7-6 with TRBJ1-4; possibly TRBD1 for D (5 bases). Here the CDR3 DNA reads TGTGCCAGCAGCTTAGGGGGGGTTCCGCTTCGAGGTGAAAAACTGTTTTTT. The encoded protein is CASSLGGVPLRGEKLFF.